This T cell receptor (beta chain) derives from a study of siplizumab effects on memory and regulatory T cells (dated by TCRdb to the late 2010s). The study in broad terms: The study examined how the anti-CD2 antibody siplizumab affects alloreactive T-cell subsets in allogeneic mixed lymphocyte reactions built from human PBMCs.

In addition, sequencing in three donor pairs included unstimulated CD8+ effector memory subsets alongside CD4+ naive, CD8+ naive, CD8+ TEMRA and CD4+ memory subsets. Sorted unstimulated T cells and proliferating T cells recovered from mixed lymphocyte reactions were subjected to TCRbeta CDR3 sequencing. Fresh whole blood from 9 to 10 HLA-typed healthy donors served as the source for isolating PBMCs. Findings and caveats that apply to the study as a whole: Sequences below about 10^-5 frequency were poorly captured, so only a minor fraction of alloreactive clones could be mapped to unstimulated subsets. Unstimulated naive T cells appeared more diverse than memory T cells, and naive cells seemed to contribute substantially to the alloresponse. Among mappable alloreactive CD4+ clones, the Treg-derived fraction averaged about 70% with siplizumab versus around 25% in control reactions. The cumulative frequency of alloreactive sequences that could be traced back to unstimulated CD4+ memory T cells was significantly reduced by siplizumab. Whether proliferating Tregs from siplizumab cultures actually had suppressive function was not functionally confirmed. Roughly 75-97% of proliferating CD4+ or CD8+ clones could not be assigned a naive or memory phenotype.

The germline V and J ends show losses of 5 bases and 2 bases respectively, and no gene match explains 4 bases of the junction. The CDR3 starts with the cysteine, ends with the phenylalanine, and has 14 residues. This entry keeps only the CDR3 DNA: 42 bases, framed from base 1. To note about this clone: The specificity of this receptor is unknown. No base qualities exist here, and no much larger clone lies one base off it.

The library was produced with the immunoSEQ multiplex PCR assay. Roughly 9.8 x 10^4 TCR templates per sample were assayed on the deep sequencing platform. Genomic DNA extracted from sorted T cells was used for TCRbeta CDR3 sequencing. Per the authors' processing: The R programming language was used for clonal analysis of TCRbeta CDR3 data. Alloreactive CD4+ and CD8+ clones were defined by comparing unstimulated samples with post-reaction CFSE-low samples. By matching sequences to the repertoires of sorted unstimulated Treg and non-Treg cells, each alloreactive CD4+ clone was assigned a regulatory or non-regulatory origin. This is the immuneACCESS table as TCRdb keeps it, with only in-frame sequences that have V and J called. A part of the clones is gone; compared with another copy, unresolved V genes explain less than half, and the rest is unexplained. The V and J calls and clone size come from that table; D and trimming were worked out from the DNA. This sample holds some 56,000 clones; less than 98% were observed only once. The ten largest make up 0.9% to 1.2% of the sample.

The V and J segments used are TRBV23-1 and TRBJ2-7, and TRBD2 aligns with 9 junction nucleotides. TRBV23-1 is classed as an ORF, of uncertain function. The sequence was obtained from a human donor in good health. Sequencing was performed on naive CD8+ T cells sorted from blood. Taken with the paper, the label for cell subset or site translates to: unstimulated naive T cells. The CDR3 sequence is CASSEKREAYEQYF. The nucleotide sequence reads TGCGCCAGCAGTGAAAAGCGGGAGGCCTACGAGCAGTACTTC.